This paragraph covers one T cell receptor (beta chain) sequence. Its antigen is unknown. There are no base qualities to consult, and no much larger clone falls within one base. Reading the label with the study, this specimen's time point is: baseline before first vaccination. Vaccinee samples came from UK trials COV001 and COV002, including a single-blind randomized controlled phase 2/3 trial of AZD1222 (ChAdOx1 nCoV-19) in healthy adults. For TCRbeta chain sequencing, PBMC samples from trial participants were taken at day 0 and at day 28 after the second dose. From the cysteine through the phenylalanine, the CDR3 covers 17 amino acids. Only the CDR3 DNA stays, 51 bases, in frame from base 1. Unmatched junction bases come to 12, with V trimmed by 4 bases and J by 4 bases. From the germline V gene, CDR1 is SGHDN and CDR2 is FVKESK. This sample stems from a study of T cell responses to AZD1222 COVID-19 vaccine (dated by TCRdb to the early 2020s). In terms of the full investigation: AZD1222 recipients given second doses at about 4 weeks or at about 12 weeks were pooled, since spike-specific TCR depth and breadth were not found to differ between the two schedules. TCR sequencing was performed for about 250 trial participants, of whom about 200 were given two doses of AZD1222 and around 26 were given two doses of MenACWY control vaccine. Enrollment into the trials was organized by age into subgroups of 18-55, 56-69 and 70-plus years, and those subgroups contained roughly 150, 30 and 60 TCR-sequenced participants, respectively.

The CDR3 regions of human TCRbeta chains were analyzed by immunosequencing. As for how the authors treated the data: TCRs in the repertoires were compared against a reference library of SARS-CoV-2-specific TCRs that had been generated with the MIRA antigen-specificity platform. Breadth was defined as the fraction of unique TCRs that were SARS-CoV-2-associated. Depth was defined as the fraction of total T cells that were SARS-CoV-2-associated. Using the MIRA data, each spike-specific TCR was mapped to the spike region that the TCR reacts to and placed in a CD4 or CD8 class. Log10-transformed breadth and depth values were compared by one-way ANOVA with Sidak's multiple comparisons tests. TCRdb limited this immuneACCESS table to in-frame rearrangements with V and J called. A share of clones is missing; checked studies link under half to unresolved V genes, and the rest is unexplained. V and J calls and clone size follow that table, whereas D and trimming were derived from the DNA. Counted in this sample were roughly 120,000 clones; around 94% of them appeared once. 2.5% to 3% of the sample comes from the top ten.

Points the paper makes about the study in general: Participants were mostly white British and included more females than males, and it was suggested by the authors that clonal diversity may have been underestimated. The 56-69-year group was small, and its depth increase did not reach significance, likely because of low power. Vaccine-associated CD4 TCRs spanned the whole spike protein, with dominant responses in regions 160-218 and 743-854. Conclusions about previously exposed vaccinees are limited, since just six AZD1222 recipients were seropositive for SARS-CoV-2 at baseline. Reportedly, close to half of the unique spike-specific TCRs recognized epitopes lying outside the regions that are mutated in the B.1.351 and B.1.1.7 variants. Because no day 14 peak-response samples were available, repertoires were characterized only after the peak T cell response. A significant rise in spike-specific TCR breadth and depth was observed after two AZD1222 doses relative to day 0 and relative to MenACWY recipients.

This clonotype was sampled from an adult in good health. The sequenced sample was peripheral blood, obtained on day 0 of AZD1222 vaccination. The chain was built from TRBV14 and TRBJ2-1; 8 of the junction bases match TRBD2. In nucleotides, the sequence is TGTGCCAGCAGCCCGCGGGCGGGGGCGGGAGGATACAATGAGCAGTTCTTC. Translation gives CASSPRAGAGGYNEQFF.